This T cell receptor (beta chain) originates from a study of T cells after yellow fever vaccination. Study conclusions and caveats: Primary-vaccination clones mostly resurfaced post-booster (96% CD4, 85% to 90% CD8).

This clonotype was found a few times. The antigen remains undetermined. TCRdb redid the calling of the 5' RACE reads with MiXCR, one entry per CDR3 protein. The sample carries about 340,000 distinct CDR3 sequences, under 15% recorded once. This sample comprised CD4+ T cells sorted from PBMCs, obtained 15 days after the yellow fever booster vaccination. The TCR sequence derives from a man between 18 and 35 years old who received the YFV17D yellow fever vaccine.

The CDR3 protein is CASSLVGVTPEAFF. Written as DNA, the CDR3 is TGTGCCAGCAGTTTAGTCGGCGTGACCCCTGAAGCTTTCTTT. This chain uses TRBV12-3 or TRBV12-4 with TRBJ1-1; D gene uncertain. The CDR3 is 14 amino acids. Trimming shortened V by 1 base and J by 6 bases, and 12 bases separated the two germline ends.